Each of the 23 T cell receptor beta chains below was sequenced from the same sample in a study of lung T cells in sarcoidosis with Löfgren's syndrome. Using its own MiXCR run on the reads, TCRdb lists one record per CDR3 protein. There are fewer than 80,000 distinct CDR3 sequences in the sample; around 21% occur only once, and around 2.3% lies in the top ten. The sample consisted of CD4+ T cells from PBMCs. The origin of the receptors is a human donor with sarcoidosis (Löfgren's syndrome or another form), or a control subject (not recorded which).

The table lists this clonotype with many counts. The chain uses TRBV28 and TRBJ1-3; TRBD1 is a possible D gene (5 bases). The CDR3 is 15 amino acids. Germline V gene lookup returns CDR1 MDHEN and CDR2 SYDVKM. V gave up 2 bases and J gave up 3 bases, with 11 bases separating them. CDR3 DNA: TGTGCCAGCAGTTTAGGGGGGAGCGGTGGAAACACCATATATTTT. Its protein product is CASSLGGSGGNTIYF.

At least ten counts were recorded for this clonotype. The chain is built from TRBV29-1 and TRBJ2-7; D possibly corresponds to TRBD2 (5 bases). This CDR3 contains 12 residues. CDR1 is SQVTM and CDR2 is ANQGSEA in the germline V gene. V lost 4 bases and J lost 0, with 7 bases in between. CDR3 DNA: TGCAGCGTTGGGAGGAGCTCCTACGAGCAGTACTTC. Translation gives CSVGRSSYEQYF.

This clonotype appeared many times. The V gene is TRBV6-1, the J gene TRBJ2-3; 10 nucleotides align to TRBD2. With V trimmed by 6 bases and J by 3 bases, 3 bases remained unmatched. Germline CDR1 is MNHNS and CDR2 is SASEGT. The CDR3 runs 14 residues. The CDR3 protein is CASRQLAGTDTQYF. In nucleotides, the CDR3 is TGTGCCAGCAGACAACTAGCGGGAACAGATACGCAGTATTTT.

This clonotype has a count of ten or more. The gene calls are TRBV20-1 and TRBJ2-7; 8 nucleotides match TRBD2. With V trimmed by 5 bases and J by 2 bases, 11 bases remained unmatched. In germline, CDR1 is DFQATT, CDR2 SNEGSKA (reference sequence). The CDR3 sequence is 15 residues long. CDR3 DNA: TGCAGTGCTTTAAGCTCGGGAGGGATTACCTACGAGCAGTACTTC. Translation gives CSALSSGGITYEQYF.

In its sample, this clonotype was seen a few times. J is TRBJ2-3 and V is TRBV5-5; unclear D gene. V gave up 0 bases and J gave up 5 bases, with 4 bases separating them. This CDR3 has 12 residues. Germline CDR1 SGHKS, CDR2 YYEKEE (reference sequence). The CDR3 DNA reads TGTGCCAGCAGCTTGGACGTAGATACGCAGTATTTT. This translates into CASSLDVDTQYF.

Comments on this clonotype: An end of the junction does not agree with germline; a read error may underlie this. The chain joins TRBV5-8 to TRBJ2-5; D may be TRBD2 (6 bases). Germline V gene data show CDR1 as SGHTS and CDR2 as YDEGEE. CDR3 length: 15 residues. The CDR3 DNA is TGTGCCAGCAGCTTTGGGAGGATGTTACAAGAGACCCAGCACTTC. Protein sequence: CASSFGRMLQETQHF.

This clonotype was seen many times. The V and J genes are TRBV20-1 and TRBJ2-1; 9 positions agree with TRBD2. This CDR3 has 13 amino acids. The V gene's germline CDR1 is DFQATT and CDR2 SNEGSKA (reference sequence). V shed 7 bases and J 2 bases; nucleotides not matched to a gene: 3. This CDR3 reads CSGGLAPYNEQFF. The CDR3 bases are TGCAGTGGAGGACTAGCGCCCTACAATGAGCAGTTCTTC.

As regards this clonotype: A read error may be the cause here, since a much bigger clone is one base away. This sequence joins TRBV28 and TRBJ2-6, with 8 bases that match TRBD1. The CDR3 runs to 15 residues. Per the germline V gene, CDR1 is MDHEN and CDR2 is SYDVKM. CDR3 sequence: CASSFRGLGSNVLTF. In DNA form, the CDR3 reads TGTGCCAGCAGTTTCAGGGGGCTTGGGTCCAACGTCCTGACTTTC.

Points on this clonotype: This may be a read error: a much more frequent sequence differs by one nucleotide. This likely comes from a read error, as the CDR3 has no conserved phenylalanine or tryptophan at its end. V is TRBV5-4 and J is TRBJ2-7; TRBD1 matches at 10 bases. Germline CDR1 SGHNT, CDR2 YYREEE (reference sequence). The V gene end was trimmed by 3 bases and the J gene end by 2 bases; junction bases not matched to a gene: 5. The CDR3 is 15 residues long. DNA for the CDR3: TGTGCCAGCAGCTCCGGGACAGGGGCTACCTACGAGCAGTACCTC. Translated: CASSSGTGATYEQYL.

Sample share makes this clonotype medium-sized. The chain uses TRBV20-1 and TRBJ2-3, with 7 bases matching TRBD2. Trimming at V came to 5 bases and at J to 8 bases, leaving 7 bases not matched to a gene. Germline-derived CDR1 and CDR2 are DFQATT and SNEGSKA (reference sequence). CDR3 length equals 12 residues. The CDR3 DNA reads as TGCAGTGCTCAATCGGGCGGGGGTACGCAGTATTTT. Its protein is CSAQSGGGTQYF.

On this clonotype: Just one base apart from a much larger clone, this may be a read error. The chain employs TRBV5-1 and TRBJ2-1; tentative D call: TRBD2 (7 bases). The CDR3 extends over 15 amino acids. With 2 bases removed from V and 6 bases from J, the gap between germline ends came to 15 bases. The germline V gene encodes CDR1 SGHRS and CDR2 YFSETQ. CDR3 sequence reads: CASSLRTRGGNEQFF. The CDR3 bases are TGCGCCAGCAGCTTAAGGACTAGGGGGGGCAATGAGCAGTTCTTC.

This clonotype was seen repeatedly, ten times or more. This chain connects TRBV18 to TRBJ2-1; the D gene is possibly TRBD1 (5 bases). Trimming took 1 base from V and 0 from J, leaving 10 bases between them. The CDR3 has 16 residues. Germline values: CDR1 KGHSH, CDR2 LQKENI. CDR3 bases: TGTGCCAGCTCACCACGGGGCCCAAGCTCCTACAATGAGCAGTTCTTC. This gives the protein CASSPRGPSSYNEQFF.

This clonotype was detected ten times or more. The genes are TRBV20-1 and TRBJ1-5; 7 bases map to TRBD1. After removal of 4 bases from V and 2 bases from J, the junction contained 8 bases not matched to a gene. Per the germline V gene, CDR1 is DFQATT and CDR2 is SNEGSKA (reference sequence). This CDR3 has 15 residues. DNA of the CDR3: TGCAGTGCTACCCGGGACAGTGGAGGCAATCAGCCCCAGCATTTT. Protein: CSATRDSGGNQPQHF.

This clonotype has ten or more counts. This chain connects TRBV4-1 to TRBJ1-2; 9 bases align to TRBD1. With V trimmed by 1 base and J by 3 bases, 3 bases remained unmatched. CDR1 MGHRA and CDR2 YSYEKL come from the germline V gene. This CDR3 has 15 amino acids. CDR3 in amino acids: CASSQAGTGYYGYTF. CDR3 nucleotide sequence: TGCGCCAGCAGCCAAGCCGGGACAGGGTACTATGGCTACACCTTC.

This clonotype was recorded a few times. V usage is TRBV11-3 and J usage is TRBJ2-5; D unresolved. CDR3 length: 13 residues. Trimming took off 8 bases at V and 3 bases at J, with 13 bases between the two ends. Germline CDR1 reads SGHNT; CDR2 reads YENEEA. DNA of the CDR3: TGTGCCAGCGCCTCGCACAGCGAAGAGACCCAGTACTTC. This encodes CASASHSEETQYF.

This clonotype was picked up many times. The V gene is TRBV6-1, the J gene TRBJ2-5; D might be TRBD1 (7 bases). This CDR3 is 14 amino acids long. V was shortened by 5 bases and J by 5 bases, with 15 bases between the two germline ends. The germline CDR1 and CDR2 sequences are MNHNS and SASEGT. CDR3 in DNA: TGTGCCAGCAGTTATAGGAGGGGGCAGGAGACCCAGTACTTC. It is translated as CASSYRRGQETQYF.

Note on this clonotype: A read error may be the cause here, since a much bigger clone is one base away. As the CDR3 is not closed by the conserved phenylalanine or tryptophan, this likely results from a read error. The chain couples TRBV2 to TRBJ1-5; 9 bases agree with TRBD1. CDR1 and CDR2 (germline): SNHLY, FYNNEI. This CDR3 region has 18 residues. Trimming at V came to 2 bases and at J to 3 bases, leaving 11 bases not matched to a gene. The CDR3 DNA is TGTGCCAGCAGTGAAATCGGTCGGGGGACAGGGAACAATCAGCCCCAGCATATT. Its translation: CASSEIGRGTGNNQPQHI.

In its sample, this clonotype was seen a few times. The rearrangement uses TRBV30 and TRBJ2-3, with no clear D. CDR1 is GTSNPN and CDR2 is SVGIG in the germline V gene (reference sequence). The germline V and J ends were trimmed by 1 base and 1 base, with 9 bases remaining between them. The CDR3 is made up of 14 amino acids. CDR3 protein: CAWSEASGTDTQYF. The CDR3 DNA follows: TGTGCCTGGAGTGAAGCAAGTGGCACAGATACGCAGTATTTT.

Many counts were recorded for this clonotype. The chain couples TRBV6-6 to TRBJ2-5; D might be TRBD1 or TRBD2, each matching 5 bases. This CDR3 has 14 residues. The germline V gene has CDR1 MNHNY and CDR2 SVGAGI (reference sequence). Trimming removed 0 bases at V and 2 bases at J, with 7 bases between. CDR3 in amino acids: CASSYSGEQETQYF. Written as DNA, the CDR3 is TGTGCCAGCAGTTACTCGGGGGAGCAAGAGACCCAGTACTTC.

This clonotype came up a few times. V is TRBV2 and J is TRBJ1-6; D not certain. V lost 5 bases, J lost 7 bases, and 3 bases lay in between. CDR3 length: 11 amino acids. Germline V CDR1 and CDR2: SNHLY, FYNNEI. The CDR3 bases are TGTGCCAGCAGTCCGAATTCACCCCTCCACTTT. Amino acid sequence: CASSPNSPLHF.

V usage is TRBV27 and J usage is TRBJ1-2; 8 nucleotides agree with TRBD1. Germline values: CDR1 MNHEY, CDR2 SMNVEV (reference sequence). J gave up 7 bases and V 4 bases, and 11 bases lay outside the gene matches. The CDR3 spans 15 residues. The CDR3 is CASSSGQGAVSGYTF. CDR3 nucleotide sequence: TGTGCCAGCAGTTCTGGGCAGGGGGCCGTCTCTGGCTACACCTTC.

This clonotype occurred a few times. CDR3 sequence: CAWSVGGMYNEQFF. The CDR3 nucleotides read TGTGCCTGGAGTGTAGGAGGGATGTACAATGAGCAGTTCTTC. The rearrangement links TRBV30 to TRBJ2-1, with a possible D match to TRBD2 (6 bases). The CDR3 consists of 14 residues. Germline values: CDR1 GTSNPN, CDR2 SVGIG (reference sequence). V gave up 0 bases and J gave up 4 bases, with 10 bases separating them.

The chain combines TRBV12-3 or TRBV12-4 with TRBJ2-3; 12 bases align to TRBD2. Unmatched junction bases numbered 5, after V lost 6 bases and J lost 4 bases. The length of the CDR3 is 15 residues. The DNA for the CDR3 is TGTGCCAGCAGCAGACTAGCGGGGGACGCAGATACGCAGTATTTT. It codes for CASSRLAGDADTQYF.